This T cell receptor (beta chain) was captured by sequencing in a study of T cell changes during pregnancy in multiple sclerosis. V shed 4 bases and J shed 0 bases, with 21 bases lying between them. Germline CDR1 SEHNR, CDR2 FQNEAQ (reference sequence). CDR3 length equals 18 residues. Clones were read by immunoSEQ multiplex PCR, and TCRdb kept only the in-frame ones, dropping some. This sample has approximately 40,000 clones, with 85% to 90% found just once. Sample: CD4+ T cells from peripheral blood mononuclear cells, taken before pregnancy. The sequence was collected from a female donor with multiple sclerosis, enrolled in a pregnancy study. The rearrangement links TRBV7-9 to TRBJ1-1; D is undetermined. The CDR3 spells CASSSDGMAEPMNTEAFF. The CDR3 bases are TGTGCCAGCAGCTCGGACGGGATGGCAGAGCCCATGAACACTGAAGCTTTCTTT.